This paragraph reports one TCR beta chain. These data are taken from a study of shared clonotypes between healthy human individuals. On the study more broadly: Each donor's CD4 naive and CD4 memory cells filled three plates apiece, CD8 naive two, and CD8 memory one.

A roughly 200 ng quantity of DNA, roughly 32,000 T cell genomes, went into the sorted-subset replicate PCRs. Produced via immunoSEQ multiplex PCR; TCRdb's table is partial and in-frame only. The sample shows some 2 million clones, about 95% of them seen only once. CDR1 is MDHEN, CDR2 SYDVKM, per germline. The CDR3 spans 14 residues. J was trimmed by 1 base and V by 10 bases; bases with no gene match: 9. This rearrangement joins TRBV28 to TRBJ2-7; 8 nucleotides align to TRBD1. The sequenced sample consisted of naive CD4+ T cells sorted from blood. Subset given: CD45RA+ positively selected. The receptor was isolated from a man between 18 and 35 years old in good health. The DNA of the CDR3 is TGTGCCACTAGAGAATACAGGGGGTCCTACGAGCAGTACTTC. Its protein product is CATREYRGSYEQYF. The variable domain in full, completed from reference TRBV28 and TRBJ2-7, reads DVKVTQSSRYLVKRTGEKVFLECVQDMDHENMFWYRQDPGLGLRLIYFSYDVKMKEKGDIPEGYSVSREKKERFSLILESASTNQTSMYLCATREYRGSYEQYFGPGTRLTVT.